The 18 T cell receptor beta chains below come from one sample, sequenced in a study of T cell changes during pregnancy in multiple sclerosis. Sequencing used immunoSEQ multiplex PCR; TCRdb keeps in-frame clones, though not all of them. The sample shows tens of thousands of clones, roughly 90% of them seen only once. The sample in question was CD4+ T cells from peripheral blood mononuclear cells, obtained in the third trimester of pregnancy. The receptors were sampled from a female donor with multiple sclerosis, enrolled in a pregnancy study.

This clone was seen more than once but under ten times. The V gene is TRBV15, the J gene TRBJ1-4; D perhaps matches TRBD1 (6 bases). Germline-derived CDR1 and CDR2 are LNHNV and YYDKDF (reference sequence). V gave up 2 bases and J gave up 7 bases, with 14 bases separating them. The length of the CDR3 is 15 residues. CDR3 loop: CATSRNRASGEKLFF. DNA of the CDR3: TGTGCCACCAGCAGAAACAGGGCCTCGGGTGAAAAACTGTTTTTT.

This clone was recorded a few times. The chain carries TRBV9 and TRBJ1-2, with 10 bases identical to TRBD1. Losses at the gene ends were 3 bases for V and 5 bases for J; bases not matched to a gene: 7. The germline V gene has CDR1 SGDLS and CDR2 YYNGEE. This CDR3 spans 15 amino acids. CDR3 loop: CASSDRTGGRYGYTF. The CDR3 coding sequence is TGTGCCAGCAGCGACCGGACAGGGGGTCGGTATGGCTACACCTTC.

The rearrangement uses TRBV2 and TRBJ2-1; 13 bases match TRBD2. The V gene's germline CDR1 is SNHLY and CDR2 FYNNEI. Trimming cost V 3 bases and J 0 bases; bases outside gene matches: 8. The CDR3 contains 19 residues. In DNA form, the CDR3 reads TGTGCCAGCAGTGAGGGGACTAGCGGGACCCAGAGCTCCTACAATGAGCAGTTCTTC. Translating it yields CASSEGTSGTQSSYNEQFF.

The V gene is TRBV6-5, the J gene TRBJ1-2; D may be TRBD1 (6 bases). Germline CDR1 and CDR2: MNHEY and SVGAGI. Trimming took off 10 bases at V and 4 bases at J, with 16 bases between the two ends. The CDR3 totals 13 residues. CDR3 nucleotide sequence: TGTGCCACCGGACGGGGGGCTAGCTATGGCTACACCTTC. As protein: CATGRGASYGYTF.

The chain employs TRBV6-5 and TRBJ2-3; D is possibly TRBD1 (6 bases). In germline, CDR1 is MNHEY, CDR2 SVGAGI. Trimming removed 4 bases at V and 0 bases at J, with 11 bases between. This CDR3 is 15 amino acids long. The CDR3 is CASSWQGTSTDTQYF. DNA for the CDR3: TGTGCCAGCAGTTGGCAGGGGACCAGCACAGATACGCAGTATTTT.

This clone was counted a single time. The chain uses TRBV6-6 and TRBJ2-5; 10 bases line up with TRBD1. The germline V gene encodes CDR1 MNHNY and CDR2 SVGAGI (reference sequence). V shed 5 bases, J shed 6 bases, and the junction held 3 bases outside the gene matches. The CDR3 spans 13 residues. The CDR3 sequence: CASSLTGGQTQYF. Written as DNA, the CDR3 is TGTGCCAGCAGTCTGACAGGGGGCCAGACCCAGTACTTC.

J is TRBJ1-2 and V is TRBV4-3; D perhaps matches TRBD1 (6 bases). CDR1 is LGHNA, CDR2 YSLEER, per germline. V was cut by 0 bases and J by 5 bases, with 10 bases left in between. This CDR3 spans 14 amino acids. Written as DNA, the CDR3 is TGCGCCAGCAGCCAAGAATGGCAGGGGTATGGCTACACCTTC. Protein: CASSQEWQGYGYTF.

The CDR3: CASNLLASGYGETQYF. The CDR3 region has the DNA TGCGCCAGCAACCTTCTTGCTAGCGGGTATGGAGAGACCCAGTACTTC. V gene TRBV5-1 combines with J gene TRBJ2-5; 8 bases fit TRBD2. V shed 6 bases, J shed 4 bases, and the junction held 14 bases outside the gene matches. Germline V CDR1 and CDR2: SGHRS, YFSETQ. This CDR3 region has 16 residues.

This rearrangement joins TRBV11-2 to TRBJ2-7, with D unclear. The CDR3 is made up of 17 amino acids. Germline assignment: CDR1 SGHAT and CDR2 FQNNGV. Between the trimmed V and J ends, which lost 4 bases and 2 bases, there was a span of 21 bases. CDR3 sequence reads: CASSYSWRAKNTYEQYF. In DNA form, the CDR3 reads TGTGCCAGCAGCTACTCCTGGAGAGCAAAAAATACCTACGAGCAGTACTTC. Filled out from reference TRBV11-2 and TRBJ2-7, the complete variable domain reads EAGVAQSPRYKIIEKRQSVAFWCNPISGHATLYWYQQILGQGPKLLIQFQNNGVVDDSQLPKDRFSAERLKGVDSTLKIQPAKLEDSAVYLCASSYSWRAKNTYEQYFGPGTRLTVT.

The chain combines TRBV11-2 with TRBJ2-1; 11 bases are shared with TRBD2. Germline trimming cut 5 bases from V and 0 bases from J; bases unmatched to any gene: 9. Per germline, CDR1 SGHAT and CDR2 FQNNGV. There are 18 residues in the CDR3. CDR3 bases: TGTGCCAGCAGCAGCGGACTAGCGGGTATGAGCTCCTACAATGAGCAGTTCTTC. Translation: CASSSGLAGMSSYNEQFF.

The chain is built from TRBV9 and TRBJ2-7, with D perhaps matching TRBD2 (6 bases). V was trimmed by 3 bases and J by 0 bases, leaving 13 bases between them. The CDR3 totals 15 residues. Germline assignment: CDR1 SGDLS and CDR2 YYNGEE. CDR3 nucleotide sequence: TGTGCCAGCAGCGAGAGTGGAGGGGCCTCCTACGAGCAGTACTTC. This gives the protein CASSESGGASYEQYF.

The rearrangement joins TRBV19 to TRBJ1-5; possible D gene TRBD1, 5 bases. In germline, CDR1 is LNHDA, CDR2 SQIVND (reference sequence). Trimming removed 6 bases at V and 7 bases at J, with 19 bases between. This CDR3 has 15 amino acids. Here the CDR3 reads CASSHVPGPGQPQHF. The CDR3 nucleotides are TGTGCCAGTAGCCACGTCCCCGGACCAGGGCAGCCCCAGCATTTT.

This clone was counted once. The genes are TRBV5-1 and TRBJ2-3; TRBD2 aligns across 7 bases. Germline CDR1 and CDR2: SGHRS and YFSETQ. V trimming: 1 base; J trimming: 1 base; junction bases outside the gene matches: 9. The CDR3 is made up of 17 amino acids. In DNA form, the CDR3 reads TGCGCCAGCAGCTTGTGGGGCGGGAGTAGGGGCACAGATACGCAGTATTTT. This codes for CASSLWGGSRGTDTQYF.

The sample holds a few counts of this clone. This rearrangement joins TRBV28 to TRBJ1-1; D possibly corresponds to TRBD1 (6 bases). In germline, CDR1 is MDHEN, CDR2 SYDVKM. The CDR3 consists of 14 residues. Trimming left V 6 bases short and J 5 bases short, with 16 bases between. DNA for the CDR3: TGTGCCAGCAGAGGCCGTCTCAGGGGAACTGAAGCTTTCTTT. This translates into CASRGRLRGTEAFF.

This clone was recorded once. The V gene is TRBV28, the J gene TRBJ1-2, with 8 bases lining up with TRBD1. V was clipped by 5 bases and J by 6 bases; unmatched bases: 8. This CDR3 region has 14 residues. CDR1 is MDHEN, CDR2 SYDVKM, per germline. For the CDR3, the DNA is TGTGCCAGCAGTCCGGTACAGGGGGTCCATGGCTACACCTTC. Translating it yields CASSPVQGVHGYTF.

The genes are TRBV29-1 and TRBJ2-5, with TRBD1 matching over 7 bases. J was trimmed by 7 bases and V by 7 bases; bases with no gene match: 6. This CDR3 contains 11 residues. Germline assignment: CDR1 SQVTM and CDR2 ANQGSEA. CDR3 coding DNA: TGCAGCGGTGACAGGGTGGGGACCCAGTACTTC. It encodes CSGDRVGTQYF.

The chain combines TRBV11-3 with TRBJ1-1, with D possibly TRBD1 on 6 matching bases. The CDR3 totals 16 residues. From germline, CDR1 is SGHNT and CDR2 YENEEA. V was trimmed by 5 bases and J by 4 bases, leaving 20 bases between them. For the CDR3, the DNA is TGTGCCAGCAGCCTAACATTACAGGGTGTCGGCACTGAAGCTTTCTTT. This encodes CASSLTLQGVGTEAFF.

The J gene is TRBJ2-1, the V gene TRBV2, with TRBD2 identical over 8 bases. The junction had 8 bases not matched to a gene; V was cut back by 5 bases and J by 5 bases. The CDR3 spans 15 residues. The germline CDR1 and CDR2 sequences are SNHLY and FYNNEI. In DNA form, the CDR3 reads TGTGCCAGCAGTCTGGCGGGGGGTTGGGACAATGAGCAGTTCTTC. Translated: CASSLAGGWDNEQFF.